Sequencing of this T cell receptor beta chain was carried out in a study of blood T cell repertoires in COVID-19. Germline V gives CDR1 KGHSH, CDR2 LQKENI. This CDR3 contains 14 residues. The V end lost 3 bases, the J end lost 3 bases, and 12 bases lay between the germline ends. Profiled with immunoSEQ multiplex PCR; TCRdb holds only in-frame clones, not every one. The repertoire includes approximately 190,000 clones, approximately 91% of them detected once, and approximately 5.6% sits in the top ten. The genes are TRBV18 and TRBJ2-7; the D gene is possibly TRBD1 (6 bases). The TCR originated in a woman in her 40s who had recovered from COVID-19. The sequencing input was peripheral blood. CDR3 region: CASSPGPTGYEQYF. The CDR3 nucleotides are TGTGCCAGCTCACCGGGACCGACAGGCTACGAGCAGTACTTC.